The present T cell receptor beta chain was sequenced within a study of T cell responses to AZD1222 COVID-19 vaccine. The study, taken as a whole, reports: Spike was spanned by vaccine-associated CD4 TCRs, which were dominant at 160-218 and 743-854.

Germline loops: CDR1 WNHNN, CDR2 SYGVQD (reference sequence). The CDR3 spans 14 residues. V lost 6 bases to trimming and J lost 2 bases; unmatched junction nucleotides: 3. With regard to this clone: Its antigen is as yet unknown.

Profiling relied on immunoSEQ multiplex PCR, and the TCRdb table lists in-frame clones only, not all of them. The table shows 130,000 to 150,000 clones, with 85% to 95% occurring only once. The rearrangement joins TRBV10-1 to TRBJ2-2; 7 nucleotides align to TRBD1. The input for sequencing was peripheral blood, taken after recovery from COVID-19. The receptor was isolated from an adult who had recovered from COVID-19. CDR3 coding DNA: TGCGCCAGCAGAGACAGGGCAAACACCGGGGAGCTGTTTTTT. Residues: CASRDRANTGELFF.